The 24 T cell receptor beta chains given below trace back to one sample, sequenced in a study of T cells in women clearing cervical HPV infection. Clones were read by immunoSEQ multiplex PCR, and TCRdb kept only the in-frame ones, dropping some. The table gives some 40,000 clones; the top ten clones make up approximately 1.3% of it. Material: blood buffy coat. The receptors originated from a woman between 18 and 70 years old with a cervical HPV16 infection that either progressed to CIN3+ or cleared (not recorded which).

As regards this clone: The read ends 3 residues before the CDR3 terminus; that terminus is restored from the germline J gene. The chain carries TRBV7-2 and TRBJ2-1; TRBD1 might be the D (6 bases). Germline CDR1 is SGHTA and CDR2 is FQGNSA. Between the trimmed V and J ends, which lost 6 bases and 7 bases, there was a span of 19 bases. The CDR3 has 15 amino acids. The CDR3: CASRGRDTLGNEQFF. Incomplete CDR3 DNA: TGTGCCAGCAGGGGAAGGGACACCCTGGGGAATGAG.

The CDR3 loop reads CASSKRDRVETYTF. The covered CDR3 bases are TGTGCCAGCAGCAAGAGGGACAGGGTAGAGACC. J is TRBJ1-2 and V is TRBV11-3; 9 bases line up with TRBD1. With the read ending 3 residues before the CDR3 end, the germline J gene is used to fill in that end. Germline CDR1 is SGHNT and CDR2 is YENEEA. CDR3 length: 14 residues.

Remarks on this clone: With the read ending 3 residues before the CDR3 end, the germline J gene is used to fill in that end. J is TRBJ2-2 and V is TRBV11-2, with 10 bases lining up with TRBD2. There are 15 residues in the CDR3. Germline V lookup: CDR1 SGHAT, CDR2 FQNNGV. The trim removed 4 bases at V and 2 bases at J, leaving 1 base unmatched. CDR3 region: CASSWTSGNTGELFF. The DNA read from the CDR3 is TGTGCCAGCAGCTGGACTAGCGGAAACACCGGGGAG.

To note about this clone: The CDR3 end lies 3 residues beyond the end of the read and is filled in from the germline J gene. V usage is TRBV30 and J usage is TRBJ1-1; weak D call: TRBD1 (5 bases). The CDR3 extends over 12 amino acids. V dropped 3 bases and J dropped 3 bases, with 8 bases sitting between them. CDR1 is GTSNPN and CDR2 is SVGIG in the germline V gene (reference sequence). This CDR3 reads CAWSQGDTEAFF. The part of the CDR3 DNA that was read is TGTGCCTGGAGCCAAGGGGACACTGAA.

In regard to this clone: The CDR3 end falls 3 residues outside the read, so it is completed with the germline J gene. The chain combines TRBV19 with TRBJ2-7, with 7 bases aligning to TRBD2. Germline lookup yields CDR1 LNHDA and CDR2 SQIVND (reference sequence). CDR3 length equals 14 residues. The V gene end was trimmed by 3 bases and the J gene end by 2 bases; junction bases not matched to a gene: 4. The sequenced CDR3 bases are TGTGCCAGTAGTATTTTAAGCGGGACCTACGAG. Amino acids: CASSILSGTYE. The complete CDR3 sequence is CASSILSGTYEQYF. Variable domain in full (rest from reference TRBV19 and TRBJ2-7): DGGITQSPKYLFRKEGQNVTLSCEQNLNHDAMYWYRQDPGQGLRLIYYSQIVNDFQKGDIAEGYSVSREKKESFPLTVTSAQKNPTAFYLCASSILSGTYEQYFGPGTRLTVT.

Turning to this clone: The read stops 3 residues short of the end of the CDR3; the missing end is completed from the germline J gene. Other DNA sequences in this sample translate to the same CDR3. The chain has TRBV5-4 and TRBJ2-2, with D perhaps TRBD1 (6 bases). The CDR3 runs 14 residues. Germline assignment: CDR1 SGHNT and CDR2 YYREEE (reference sequence). Trimming shortened V by 7 bases and J by 3 bases, and 13 bases separated the two germline ends. CDR3 bases read: TGTGCCAGCCAAGCACAGGGTGACACCGGGGAG. Protein sequence: CASQAQGDTGE. The full CDR3 protein reads CASQAQGDTGELFF. Looking up the rest from reference TRBV5-4 and TRBJ2-2 gives the full variable domain: ETGVTQSPTHLIKTRGQQVTLRCSSQSGHNTVSWYQQALGQGPQFIFQYYREEENGRGNFPPRFSGLQFPNYSSELNVNALELDDSALYLCASQAQGDTGELFFGEGSRLTVL.

Details on this clone: The sequenced fragment ends 3 residues before the CDR3 boundary, so the rest is inferred from the germline J gene. V is TRBV7-2 and J is TRBJ2-3, with D maybe TRBD2 (6 bases). The CDR3 length is 15 residues. V was cut by 2 bases and J by 3 bases, with 12 bases left in between. Germline CDR1 is SGHTA and CDR2 is FQGNSA. The part of the CDR3 DNA that was read is TGTGCCAGCAGCTTATCTGGGGGGTTTACAGATACG. Translation gives CASSLSGGFTDT. The complete CDR3 protein is CASSLSGGFTDTQYF.

About this clone itself: Coverage ceases 3 residues before the CDR3 finishes, and the germline J gene fills in the end. The chain uses TRBV29-1 and TRBJ2-7; weak D call: TRBD1 (5 bases). CDR1 is SQVTM and CDR2 is ANQGSEA in the germline V gene. The CDR3 totals 13 residues. Trimming took 1 base from V and 6 from J, leaving 13 bases between them. The sequenced CDR3 bases are TGCAGCGTTGAAGGGCAGGGAAAAATCGAG. Protein sequence: CSVEGQGKIE. The full CDR3 is CSVEGQGKIEQYF.

A note on this clone: The CDR3 goes on 3 residues after the read ends, and that part is filled in from the germline J gene. This rearrangement joins TRBV5-5 to TRBJ2-5; possibly TRBD1 for D (5 bases). This CDR3 has 13 residues. CDR1 is SGHKS and CDR2 is YYEKEE in the germline V gene (reference sequence). Deletions cut 3 bases from V and 3 bases from J, with 9 bases between. The CDR3 loop is CASSWTRKETQYF. The covered CDR3 bases are TGTGCCAGCAGCTGGACACGGAAAGAGACC.

Comments on this clone: The sequence runs out 3 residues before the end of the CDR3; the remainder is reconstructed from the germline J gene. This chain uses TRBV30 with TRBJ1-6, with a weak D call TRBD1 (5 bases). There are 13 residues in the CDR3. Germline V CDR1 and CDR2: GTSNPN, SVGIG (reference sequence). The sequenced CDR3 bases are TGTGCCTGGGAACGGGGGATTCGGTCATCC. Protein product: CAWERGIRSS. In full, the CDR3 is CAWERGIRSSLHF.

Points on this clone: The CDR3 end lies 3 residues beyond the end of the read and is filled in from the germline J gene. The chain recombines TRBV7-9 with TRBJ2-3, with D possibly TRBD2 on 5 matching bases. Trimming took off 3 bases at V and 2 bases at J, with 9 bases between the two ends. Germline values: CDR1 SEHNR, CDR2 FQNEAQ (reference sequence). The CDR3 loop spans 14 amino acids. Partial CDR3 DNA: TGTGCCAGCAGCTTCGCAGCGGCCACAGATACG. Protein: CASSFAAATDT. The CDR3 as a whole reads CASSFAAATDTQYF.

CDR3 DNA (partial): TGTGCCAGCACCCCCATGGGGCGGGGGACAGGGACAGATACG. Translated: CASTPMGRGTGTDT. The complete CDR3 reads CASTPMGRGTGTDTQYF. The genes are TRBV2 and TRBJ2-3, with 9 bases aligning to TRBD1. The sequenced fragment ends 3 residues before the CDR3 boundary, so the rest is inferred from the germline J gene. This CDR3 comprises 17 residues. V shed 7 bases, J shed 3 bases, and the junction held 14 bases outside the gene matches. Germline-derived CDR1 and CDR2 are SNHLY and FYNNEI.

The CDR3 DNA, read in part, is TGCAGTGCTAGAGGGGGGGGGACC. This sequence encodes CSARGGGT. The whole CDR3 protein is CSARGGGTQYF. The chain joins TRBV20-1 to TRBJ2-5; 7 bases fit TRBD2. The missing CDR3 end, 3 residues past where the read stops, is filled in from the germline J gene. V dropped 1 base and J dropped 7; count of bases not matched to a gene: 0. The CDR3 is made up of 11 amino acids. From germline, CDR1 is DFQATT and CDR2 SNEGSKA (reference sequence).

With respect to this clone: Read sequence stops 3 residues before the CDR3 end, and the germline J gene provides the missing end. V gene TRBV6-2 or TRBV6-3 combines with J gene TRBJ2-5; 9 bases are shared with TRBD1. CDR3 length: 15 residues. With 6 bases clipped from V and 5 bases from J, the junction kept 10 bases outside the gene matches. Germline V gene data show CDR1 as MNHEY and CDR2 as SVGEGT. CDR3 DNA, as far as it was read: TGTGCCAGCAGATCTTACAGGGGGCGAGGTGAGACC. Its translation is CASRSYRGRGET. The entire CDR3 reads CASRSYRGRGETQYF.

With regard to this clone: The missing CDR3 end, 3 residues past where the read stops, is filled in from the germline J gene. V usage is TRBV19 and J usage is TRBJ2-3, with 9 bases identical to TRBD1. The germline CDR1 and CDR2 sequences are LNHDA and SQIVND (reference sequence). V shed 7 bases and J 3 bases; nucleotides not matched to a gene: 8. The CDR3 spans 15 residues. The CDR3 sequence: CASTDGGTGTDTQYF. The sequenced CDR3 bases are TGTGCCAGTACCGACGGCGGGACAGGGACAGATACG.

Details on this clone: Coverage ceases 3 residues before the CDR3 finishes, and the germline J gene fills in the end. Different DNA sequences within this sample yield the same CDR3. V and J are TRBV10-3 and TRBJ1-5; tentative D call: TRBD1 (6 bases). V was pared by 8 bases and J by 3 bases, with 8 bases between. This CDR3 spans 12 amino acids. CDR1 is ENHRY, CDR2 SYGVKD, per germline. The CDR3 DNA, read in part, is TGTGCCATCGGACAGAACAATCAGCCC. This encodes CAIGQNNQP. The whole CDR3 reads CAIGQNNQPQHF.

About this clone itself: The sequence runs out 3 residues before the end of the CDR3; the remainder is reconstructed from the germline J gene. The rearrangement links TRBV5-6 to TRBJ2-5, with D perhaps TRBD2 (5 bases). Germline V lookup: CDR1 SGHDT, CDR2 YYEEEE. The length of the CDR3 is 13 residues. Trimming shortened V by 7 bases and J by 3 bases, and 13 bases separated the two germline ends. CDR3 DNA, as far as it was read: TGTGCCAGCCCCCACGGGGAAGAAGAGACC. Protein product: CASPHGEEET. The CDR3, in full, reads CASPHGEEETQYF.

With respect to this clone: The CDR3 extends 3 residues past the end of the read, so its final part is completed from the germline J gene. The rearrangement uses TRBV20-1 and TRBJ1-2, with TRBD1 as a possible D gene (5 bases). Trimming left V 6 bases short and J 3 bases short, with 11 bases between. The CDR3 covers 12 residues. CDR1 and CDR2 from the germline V gene are DFQATT and SNEGSKA (reference sequence). The CDR3 spells CSAREEDYGYTF. CDR3 bases read: TGCAGTGCCAGGGAAGAAGACTATGGC.

A word on this clone: One end of the junction fails to match germline, which may point to a read error. Coverage ceases 3 residues before the CDR3 finishes, and the germline J gene fills in the end. This CDR3 is also generated by other DNA sequences in the sample. This chain links TRBV5-1 with TRBJ1-3; D call uncertain. The germline CDR1 and CDR2 sequences are SGHRS and YFSETQ. The CDR3 sequence is 13 residues long. CDR3: CASKQSSGNTIYF. The sequenced CDR3 bases are TGCGCCAGCAAACAGAGCTCTGGAAACACA. The variable domain in full, with the rest retrieved from reference TRBV5-1 and TRBJ1-3, is KAGVTQTPRYLIKTRGQQVTLSCSPISGHRSVSWYQQTPGQGLQFLFEYFSETQRNKGNFPGRFSGRQFSNSRSEMNVSTLELGDSALYLCASKQSSGNTIYFGEGSWLTVV.

Comments on this clone: The CDR3 goes on 3 residues after the read ends, and that part is filled in from the germline J gene. The V call is TRBV5-5, the J call TRBJ1-5; D is ambiguous. Germline V lookup: CDR1 SGHKS, CDR2 YYEKEE (reference sequence). V was pared by 0 bases and J by 5 bases, with 12 bases between. The CDR3 loop spans 15 amino acids. The CDR3 is CASSLGTRSDQPQHF. Incomplete CDR3 DNA: TGTGCCAGCAGCTTGGGCACCCGATCGGATCAGCCC. The variable domain in full, with the rest retrieved from reference TRBV5-5 and TRBJ1-5, is DAGVTQSPTHLIKTRGQQVTLRCSPISGHKSVSWYQQVLGQGPQFIFQYYEKEERGRGNFPDRFSARQFPNYSSELNVNALLLGDSALYLCASSLGTRSDQPQHFGDGTRLSIL.

In regard to this clone: The CDR3 extends 3 residues past the end of the read, so its final part is completed from the germline J gene. V gene TRBV12-3 or TRBV12-4 combines with J gene TRBJ2-3; TRBD2 might be the D (6 bases). The CDR3 has 16 amino acids. The V and J ends lost 2 bases and 0 bases respectively, with 12 bases between them. The sequenced CDR3 bases are TGTGCCAGCAGTTTAAGGTCCAGCGGGAGCACAGATACG. This sequence encodes CASSLRSSGSTDT. From start to end, the CDR3 is CASSLRSSGSTDTQYF.

Regarding this clone: The read terminates 3 residues ahead of where the CDR3 ends, so the germline J gene completes it. This sequence joins TRBV5-1 and TRBJ2-7, with D uncertain. The CDR3 is 14 residues long. The ends were cut back, 0 bases at V and 2 bases at J, with 9 bases in the middle. Germline CDR1 is SGHRS and CDR2 is YFSETQ. CDR3 DNA, as far as it was read: TGCGCCAGCAGCTTGGGGCTAGAGGCCTACGAG. This sequence encodes CASSLGLEAYE. The whole CDR3 sequence reads CASSLGLEAYEQYF.

Comment on this clone: Sequencing ends 3 residues short of the CDR3 end; the germline J gene provides the rest. The V call is TRBV5-1, the J call TRBJ2-2; 7 bases fit TRBD2. From germline, CDR1 is SGHRS and CDR2 YFSETQ. The CDR3 is made up of 15 amino acids. This CDR3 reads CASSSGGPANEKLFF. The CDR3 bases that were read are TGCGCCAGCAGCTCGGGGGGTCCGGCTAATGAAAAG.

In the case of this clone: The read finishes 3 residues shy of the CDR3 end, and the germline J gene is used to complete it. The rearrangement links TRBV19 to TRBJ2-3, with D uncertain. V was trimmed by 3 bases and J by 0 bases, leaving 10 bases between them. The CDR3 consists of 15 residues. Germline V gives CDR1 LNHDA, CDR2 SQIVND (reference sequence). The sequenced CDR3 bases are TGTGCCAGTAGTATGGTTGTACGGAGCACAGATACG. It encodes CASSMVVRSTDT. The complete CDR3 protein is CASSMVVRSTDTQYF. Looking up the rest from reference TRBV19 and TRBJ2-3 gives the full variable domain: DGGITQSPKYLFRKEGQNVTLSCEQNLNHDAMYWYRQDPGQGLRLIYYSQIVNDFQKGDIAEGYSVSREKKESFPLTVTSAQKNPTAFYLCASSMVVRSTDTQYFGPGTRLTVL.